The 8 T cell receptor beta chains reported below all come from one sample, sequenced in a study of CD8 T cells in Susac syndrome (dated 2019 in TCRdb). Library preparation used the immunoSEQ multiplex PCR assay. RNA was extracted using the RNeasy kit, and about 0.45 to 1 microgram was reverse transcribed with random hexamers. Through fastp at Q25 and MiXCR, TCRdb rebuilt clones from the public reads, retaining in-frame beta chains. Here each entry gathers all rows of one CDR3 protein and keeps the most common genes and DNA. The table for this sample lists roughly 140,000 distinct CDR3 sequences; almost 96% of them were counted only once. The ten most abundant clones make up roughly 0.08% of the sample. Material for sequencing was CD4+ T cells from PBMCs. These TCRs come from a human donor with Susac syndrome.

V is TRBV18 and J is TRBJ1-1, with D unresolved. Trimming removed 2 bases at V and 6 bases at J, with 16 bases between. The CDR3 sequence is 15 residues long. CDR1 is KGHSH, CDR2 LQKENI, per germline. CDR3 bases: TGTGCCAGCTCACCATCGGCAGGAGGTAGGGCTGAAGCTTTCTTT. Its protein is CASSPSAGGRAEAFF.

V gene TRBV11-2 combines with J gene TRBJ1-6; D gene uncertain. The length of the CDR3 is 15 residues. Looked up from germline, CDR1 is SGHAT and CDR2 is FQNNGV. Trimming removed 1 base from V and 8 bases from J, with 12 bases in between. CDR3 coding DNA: TGTGCCAGCAGCTTAGCGGGAGGCGGTTATTCACCCCTCCACTTT. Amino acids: CASSLAGGGYSPLHF.

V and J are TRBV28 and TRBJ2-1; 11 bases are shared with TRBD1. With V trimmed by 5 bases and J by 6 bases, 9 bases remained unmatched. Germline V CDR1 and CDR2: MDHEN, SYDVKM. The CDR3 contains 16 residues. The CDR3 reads CASSPLPDRGRNEQFF. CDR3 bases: TGTGCCAGCAGTCCCCTCCCGGACAGGGGGCGCAATGAGCAGTTCTTC.

DNA for the CDR3: TGTGCCACCAGCAGAGATCTAGAGGGCAGCGGGGAGCTGTTTTTT. Protein sequence: CATSRDLEGSGELFF. The chain carries TRBV15 and TRBJ2-2; D is possibly TRBD2 (5 bases). The length of the CDR3 is 15 residues. Germline-derived CDR1 and CDR2 are LNHNV and YYDKDF (reference sequence). V was pared by 0 bases and J by 7 bases, with 12 bases between.

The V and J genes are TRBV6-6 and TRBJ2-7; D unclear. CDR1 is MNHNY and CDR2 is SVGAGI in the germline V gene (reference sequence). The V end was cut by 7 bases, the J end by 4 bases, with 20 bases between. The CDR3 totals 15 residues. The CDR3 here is CASTHGQVSSYEQYF. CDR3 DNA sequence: TGTGCCAGCACCCACGGTCAAGTTTCTTCATACGAGCAGTACTTC.

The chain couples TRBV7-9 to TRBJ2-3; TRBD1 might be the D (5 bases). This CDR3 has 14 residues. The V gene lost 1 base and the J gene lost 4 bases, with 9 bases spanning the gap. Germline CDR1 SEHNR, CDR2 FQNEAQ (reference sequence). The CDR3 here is CASSLDAGSDTQYF. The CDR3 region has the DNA TGTGCCAGCAGCTTAGACGCAGGGTCAGATACGCAGTATTTT.

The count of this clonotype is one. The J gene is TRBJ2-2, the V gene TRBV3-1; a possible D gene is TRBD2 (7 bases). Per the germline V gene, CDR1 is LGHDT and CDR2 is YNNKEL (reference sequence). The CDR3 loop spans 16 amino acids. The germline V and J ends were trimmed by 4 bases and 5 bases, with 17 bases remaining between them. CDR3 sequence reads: CASSPGAGEPTGELFF. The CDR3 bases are TGTGCCAGCAGCCCGGGGGCGGGGGAGCCAACCGGGGAGCTGTTTTTT.

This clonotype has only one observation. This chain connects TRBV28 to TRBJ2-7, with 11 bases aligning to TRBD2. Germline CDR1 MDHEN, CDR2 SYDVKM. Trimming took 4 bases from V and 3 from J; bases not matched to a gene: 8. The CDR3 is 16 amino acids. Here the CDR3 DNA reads TGTGCCAGCAGTTCCTGGGGGACTAGCGGAAACTACGAGCAGTACTTC. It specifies CASSSWGTSGNYEQYF.